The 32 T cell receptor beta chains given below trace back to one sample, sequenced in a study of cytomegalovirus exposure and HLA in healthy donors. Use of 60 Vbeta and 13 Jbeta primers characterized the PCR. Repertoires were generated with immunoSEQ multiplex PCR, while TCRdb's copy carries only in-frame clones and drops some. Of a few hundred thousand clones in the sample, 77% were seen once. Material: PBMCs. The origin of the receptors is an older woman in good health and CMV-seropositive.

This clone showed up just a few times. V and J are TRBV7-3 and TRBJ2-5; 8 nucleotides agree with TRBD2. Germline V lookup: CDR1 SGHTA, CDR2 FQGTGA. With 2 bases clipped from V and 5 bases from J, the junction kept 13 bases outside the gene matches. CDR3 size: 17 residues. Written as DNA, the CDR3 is TGTGCCAGCAGCTTAGGTGCTCTCGGGGGGGTGGAGGAGACCCAGTACTTC. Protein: CASSLGALGGVEETQYF.

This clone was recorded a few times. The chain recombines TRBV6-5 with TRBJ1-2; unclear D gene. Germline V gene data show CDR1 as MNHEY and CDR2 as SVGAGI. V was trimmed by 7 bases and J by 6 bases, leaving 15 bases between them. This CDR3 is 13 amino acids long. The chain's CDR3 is CASTEPQSHGYTF. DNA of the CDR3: TGTGCCAGCACCGAACCACAATCCCATGGCTACACCTTC.

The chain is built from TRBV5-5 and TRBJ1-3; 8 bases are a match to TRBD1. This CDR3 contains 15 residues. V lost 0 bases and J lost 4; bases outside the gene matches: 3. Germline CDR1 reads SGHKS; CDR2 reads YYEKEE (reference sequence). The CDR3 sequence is CASSLGGDRGNTIYF. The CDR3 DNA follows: TGTGCCAGCAGCTTGGGAGGGGACAGGGGAAACACCATATATTTT.

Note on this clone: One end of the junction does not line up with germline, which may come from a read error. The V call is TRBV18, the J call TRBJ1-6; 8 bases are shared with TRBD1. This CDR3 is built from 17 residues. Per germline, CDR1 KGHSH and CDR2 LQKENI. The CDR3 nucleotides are TGTGCCAGCCCACCGGGGGGCAGGGGGCCAGATAATTCACCCCTCCACTTT. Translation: CASPPGGRGPDNSPLHF. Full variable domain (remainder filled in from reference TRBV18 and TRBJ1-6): NAGVMQNPRHLVRRRGQEARLRCSPMKGHSHVYWYRQLPEEGLKFMVYLQKENIIDESGMPKERFSAEFPKEGPSILRIQQVVRGDSAAYFCASPPGGRGPDNSPLHFGNGTRLTVT.

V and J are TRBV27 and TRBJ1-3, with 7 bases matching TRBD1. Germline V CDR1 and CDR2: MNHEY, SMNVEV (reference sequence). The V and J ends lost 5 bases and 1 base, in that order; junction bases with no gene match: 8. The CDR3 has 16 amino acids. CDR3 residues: CASSTGQYNSGNTIYF. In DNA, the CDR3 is TGTGCCAGCAGTACGGGACAGTACAATTCTGGAAACACCATATATTTT.

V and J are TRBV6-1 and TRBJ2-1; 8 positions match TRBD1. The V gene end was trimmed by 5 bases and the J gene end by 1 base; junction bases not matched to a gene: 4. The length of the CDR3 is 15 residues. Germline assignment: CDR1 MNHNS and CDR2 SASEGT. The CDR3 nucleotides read TGTGCCAGCAGTTGGGGACAGGTATCCTACAATGAGCAGTTCTTC. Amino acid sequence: CASSWGQVSYNEQFF.

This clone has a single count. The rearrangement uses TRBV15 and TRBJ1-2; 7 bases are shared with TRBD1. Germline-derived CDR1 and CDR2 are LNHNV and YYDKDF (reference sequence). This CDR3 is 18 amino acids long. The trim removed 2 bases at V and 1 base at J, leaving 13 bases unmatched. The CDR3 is CATSRPLTGVRVNYGYTF. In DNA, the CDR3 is TGTGCCACCAGCAGACCTCTTACAGGGGTACGAGTTAACTATGGCTACACCTTC.

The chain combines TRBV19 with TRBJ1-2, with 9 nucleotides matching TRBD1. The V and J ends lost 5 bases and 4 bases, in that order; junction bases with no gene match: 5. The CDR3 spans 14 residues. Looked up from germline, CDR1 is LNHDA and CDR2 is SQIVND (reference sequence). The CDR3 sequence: CASSVLQGAYGYTF. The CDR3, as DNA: TGTGCCAGTAGTGTATTACAGGGGGCCTATGGCTACACCTTC. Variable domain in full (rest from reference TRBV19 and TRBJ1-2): DGGITQSPKYLFRKEGQNVTLSCEQNLNHDAMYWYRQDPGQGLRLIYYSQIVNDFQKGDIAEGYSVSREKKESFPLTVTSAQKNPTAFYLCASSVLQGAYGYTFGSGTRLTVV.

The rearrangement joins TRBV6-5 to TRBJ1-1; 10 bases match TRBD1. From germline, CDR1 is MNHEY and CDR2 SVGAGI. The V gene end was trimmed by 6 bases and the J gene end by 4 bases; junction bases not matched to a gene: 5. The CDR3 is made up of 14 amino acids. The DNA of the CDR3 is TGTGCCAGCAGGGACAGGGGGTTGATCACTGAAGCTTTCTTT. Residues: CASRDRGLITEAFF.

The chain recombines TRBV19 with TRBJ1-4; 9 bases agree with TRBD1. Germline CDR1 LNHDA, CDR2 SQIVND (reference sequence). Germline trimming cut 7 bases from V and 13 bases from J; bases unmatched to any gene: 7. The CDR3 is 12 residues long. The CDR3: CASKNGQGRLFF. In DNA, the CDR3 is TGTGCCAGTAAGAACGGACAGGGGAGACTGTTTTTT.

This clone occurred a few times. Here the CDR3 DNA reads TGCGCCAGCAGCAAGGGACAGGGCGTTTGGGTAAACTATGGCTACACCTTC. Translated: CASSKGQGVWVNYGYTF. This sequence joins TRBV4-1 and TRBJ1-2; 9 positions agree with TRBD1. The V and J ends lost 5 bases and 2 bases, in that order; junction bases with no gene match: 12. The CDR3 loop spans 17 amino acids. In germline, CDR1 is MGHRA, CDR2 YSYEKL.

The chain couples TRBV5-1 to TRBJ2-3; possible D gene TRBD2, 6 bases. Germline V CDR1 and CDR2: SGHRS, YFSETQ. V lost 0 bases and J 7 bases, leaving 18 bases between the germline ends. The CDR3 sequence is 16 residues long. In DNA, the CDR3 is TGCGCCAGCAGCTTGGGTGGGACTCCCCGCGGGAATACGCAGTATTTT. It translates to CASSLGGTPRGNTQYF.

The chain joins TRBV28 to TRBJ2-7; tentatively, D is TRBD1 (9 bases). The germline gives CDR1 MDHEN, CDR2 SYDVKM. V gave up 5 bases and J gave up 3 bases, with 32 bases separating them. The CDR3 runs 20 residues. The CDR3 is CASSLATGTGITSGNYEQYF. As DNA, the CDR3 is TGTGCCAGCAGTCTGGCAACCGGGACAGGGATAACTAGCGGAAACTACGAGCAGTACTTC.

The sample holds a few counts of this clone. The CDR3 sequence: CASSPPTAPRETQYF. DNA for the CDR3: TGTGCCAGCTCACCACCGACGGCACCCAGGGAGACCCAGTACTTC. This rearrangement joins TRBV18 to TRBJ2-5; D gene uncertain. V lost 0 bases and J 5 bases, leaving 13 bases between the germline ends. The CDR3 has 15 amino acids. Looked up from germline, CDR1 is KGHSH and CDR2 is LQKENI.

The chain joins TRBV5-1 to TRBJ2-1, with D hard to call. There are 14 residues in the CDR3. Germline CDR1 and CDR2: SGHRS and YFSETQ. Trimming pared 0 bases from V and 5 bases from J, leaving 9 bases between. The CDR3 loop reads CASSLEARNNEQFF. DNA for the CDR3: TGCGCCAGCAGCTTGGAAGCTCGCAACAATGAGCAGTTCTTC.

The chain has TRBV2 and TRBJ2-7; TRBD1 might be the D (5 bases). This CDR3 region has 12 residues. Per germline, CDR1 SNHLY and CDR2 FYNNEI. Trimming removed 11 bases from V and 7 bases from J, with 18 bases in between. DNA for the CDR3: TGTGCCGGTTCAGTAGGGGTTGGTGAGCAGTACTTC. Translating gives CAGSVGVGEQYF.

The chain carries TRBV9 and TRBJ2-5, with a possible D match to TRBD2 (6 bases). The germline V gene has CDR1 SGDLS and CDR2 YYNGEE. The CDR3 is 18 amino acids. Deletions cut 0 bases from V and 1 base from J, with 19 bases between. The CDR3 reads CASSVGRIGGASQETQYF. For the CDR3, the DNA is TGTGCCAGCAGCGTAGGGCGGATCGGCGGGGCCTCCCAAGAGACCCAGTACTTC.

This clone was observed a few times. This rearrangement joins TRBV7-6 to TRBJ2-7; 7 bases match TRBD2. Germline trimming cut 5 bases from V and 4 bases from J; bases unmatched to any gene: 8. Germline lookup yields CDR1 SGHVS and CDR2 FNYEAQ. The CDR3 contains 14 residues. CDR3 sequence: CASSIAERGYEQYF. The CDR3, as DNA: TGTGCCAGCAGCATCGCAGAGCGGGGATACGAGCAGTACTTC.

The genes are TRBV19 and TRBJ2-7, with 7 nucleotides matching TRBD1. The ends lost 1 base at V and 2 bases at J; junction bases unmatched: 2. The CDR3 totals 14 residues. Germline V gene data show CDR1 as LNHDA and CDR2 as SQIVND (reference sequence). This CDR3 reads CASSIAGGTYEQYF. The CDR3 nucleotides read TGTGCCAGTAGTATAGCAGGGGGAACCTACGAGCAGTACTTC.

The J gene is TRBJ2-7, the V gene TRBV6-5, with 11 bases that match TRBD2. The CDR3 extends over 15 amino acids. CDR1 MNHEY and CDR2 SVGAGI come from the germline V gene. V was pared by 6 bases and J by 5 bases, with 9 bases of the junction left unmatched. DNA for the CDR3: TGTGCCAGCAGGGTTAGCGGGAGGGCCCTCCACGAGCAGTACTTC. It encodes CASRVSGRALHEQYF.

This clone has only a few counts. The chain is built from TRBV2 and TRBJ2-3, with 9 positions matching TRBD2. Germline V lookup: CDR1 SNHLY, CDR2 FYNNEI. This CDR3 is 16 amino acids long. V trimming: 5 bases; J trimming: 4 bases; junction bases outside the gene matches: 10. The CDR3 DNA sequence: TGTGCCAGCAGTCGGGACGCTAGCGGGACGGCAGATACGCAGTATTTT. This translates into CASSRDASGTADTQYF.

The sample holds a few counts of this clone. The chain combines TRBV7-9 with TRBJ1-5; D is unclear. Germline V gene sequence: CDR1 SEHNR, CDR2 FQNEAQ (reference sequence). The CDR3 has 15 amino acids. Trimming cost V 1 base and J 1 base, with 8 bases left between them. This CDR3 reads CASSLGGISNQPQHF. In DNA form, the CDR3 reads TGTGCCAGCAGCTTAGGAGGGATAAGCAATCAGCCCCAGCATTTT.

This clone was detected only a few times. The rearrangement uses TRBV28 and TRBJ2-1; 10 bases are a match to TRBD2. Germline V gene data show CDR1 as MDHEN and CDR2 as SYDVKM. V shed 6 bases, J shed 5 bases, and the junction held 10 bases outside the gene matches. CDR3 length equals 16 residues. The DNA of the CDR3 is TGTGCCAGCAGGCCGACCACACTAGCGGGACACAATGAGCAGTTCTTC. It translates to CASRPTTLAGHNEQFF.

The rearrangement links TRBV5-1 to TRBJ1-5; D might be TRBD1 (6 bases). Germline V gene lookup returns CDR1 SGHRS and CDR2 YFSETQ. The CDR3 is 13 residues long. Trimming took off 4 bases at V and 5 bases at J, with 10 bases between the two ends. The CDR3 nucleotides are TGCGCCAGCAGCGAGCAGGGGCATCAGCCCCAGCATTTT. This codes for CASSEQGHQPQHF.

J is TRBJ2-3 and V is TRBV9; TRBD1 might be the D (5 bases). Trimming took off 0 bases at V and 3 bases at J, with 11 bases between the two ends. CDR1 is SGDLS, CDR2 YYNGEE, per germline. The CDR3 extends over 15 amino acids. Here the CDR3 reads CASSVEGVYTDTQYF. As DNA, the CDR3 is TGTGCCAGCAGCGTAGAAGGGGTTTATACAGATACGCAGTATTTT.

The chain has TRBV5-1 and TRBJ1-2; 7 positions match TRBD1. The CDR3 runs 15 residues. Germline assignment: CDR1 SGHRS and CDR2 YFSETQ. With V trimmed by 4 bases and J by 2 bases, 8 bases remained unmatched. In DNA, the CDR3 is TGCGCCAGCAGCCCCCGGGAGGGGGCGAACTATGGCTACACCTTC. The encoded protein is CASSPREGANYGYTF. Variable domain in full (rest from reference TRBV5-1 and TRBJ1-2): KAGVTQTPRYLIKTRGQQVTLSCSPISGHRSVSWYQQTPGQGLQFLFEYFSETQRNKGNFPGRFSGRQFSNSRSEMNVSTLELGDSALYLCASSPREGANYGYTFGSGTRLTVV.

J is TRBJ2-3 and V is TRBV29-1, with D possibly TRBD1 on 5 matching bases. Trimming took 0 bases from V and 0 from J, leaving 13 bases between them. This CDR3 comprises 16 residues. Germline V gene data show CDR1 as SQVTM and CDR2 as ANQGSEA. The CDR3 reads CSVEEGTRASTDTQYF. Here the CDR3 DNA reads TGCAGCGTTGAAGAGGGTACCAGGGCCAGCACAGATACGCAGTATTTT.

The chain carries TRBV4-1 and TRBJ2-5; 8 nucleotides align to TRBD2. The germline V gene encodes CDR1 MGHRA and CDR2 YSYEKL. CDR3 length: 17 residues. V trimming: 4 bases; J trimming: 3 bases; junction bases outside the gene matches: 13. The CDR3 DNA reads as TGCGCCAGCAGCCCATTGTATATGCGGGAGGTGAAAGAGACCCAGTACTTC. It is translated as CASSPLYMREVKETQYF.

CDR3 residues: CAISESVGLAADQETQYF. CDR3 in DNA: TGTGCCATCAGTGAGTCGGTGGGACTAGCGGCGGATCAAGAGACCCAGTACTTC. The chain joins TRBV10-3 to TRBJ2-5; 11 nucleotides agree with TRBD2. Germline V CDR1 and CDR2: ENHRY, SYGVKD. After removal of 0 bases from V and 2 bases from J, the junction contained 8 bases not matched to a gene. This CDR3 comprises 18 residues.

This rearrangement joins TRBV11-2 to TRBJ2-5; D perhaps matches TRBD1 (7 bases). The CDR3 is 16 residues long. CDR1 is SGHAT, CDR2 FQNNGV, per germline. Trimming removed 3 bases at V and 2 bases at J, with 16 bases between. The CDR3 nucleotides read TGTGCCAGCAGCTTGACTGCAGGGGGGAGGCAAGAGACCCAGTACTTC. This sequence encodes CASSLTAGGRQETQYF.

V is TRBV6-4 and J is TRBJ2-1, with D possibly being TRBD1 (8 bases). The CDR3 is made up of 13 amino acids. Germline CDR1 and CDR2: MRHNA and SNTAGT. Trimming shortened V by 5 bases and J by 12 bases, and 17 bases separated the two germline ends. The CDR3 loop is CASSSDREGWQFF. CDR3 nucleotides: TGTGCCAGCAGTTCGGACAGGGAGGGTTGGCAGTTCTTC.

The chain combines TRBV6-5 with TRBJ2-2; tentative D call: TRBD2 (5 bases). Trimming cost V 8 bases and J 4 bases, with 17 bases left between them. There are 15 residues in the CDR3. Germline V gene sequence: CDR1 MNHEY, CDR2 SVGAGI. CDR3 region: CASSYGSAGTGELFF. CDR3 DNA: TGTGCCAGCTCCTACGGCTCTGCGGGCACCGGGGAGCTGTTTTTT.